The rows below give T cell receptor beta chains drawn from one sample of a study of T cell responses to AZD1222 COVID-19 vaccine. Repertoires were generated with immunoSEQ multiplex PCR, while TCRdb's copy carries only in-frame clones and drops some. The sample consists of some 56,000 clones, 80% to 90% of them appearing once. Here the sequenced sample was peripheral blood, taken on day 0 of AZD1222 vaccination. The receptors were gathered from an adult in good health. Both conserved end residues are part of each CDR3. The D gene is left open where the match is weak. Part of the rows lack a size; the others show once, few, many or a class for expanded clones.

>NA|once|TRBJ2-1|TRBV6-5
CASSYAGEQFF
TGTGCCAGCAGTTACGCGGGTGAGCAGTTCTTC
>NA|NA|TRBJ1-2|TRBV6-5
CASSYGTNYGYTF
TGTGCCAGCAGTTACGGGACTAACTATGGCTACACCTTC
>TRBD1|NA|TRBJ2-3|TRBV27
CASSLGTGEGDTQYF
TGTGCCAGCAGTTTAGGGACAGGGGAGGGAGATACGCAGTATTTT
>NA|once|TRBJ1-5|TRBV28
CASSSPQGSNQPQHF
TGTGCCAGCAGTTCCCCCCAGGGTAGCAATCAGCCCCAGCATTTT
>TRBD1|NA|TRBJ2-7|TRBV6-5
CASSPDRGLNEQYF
TGTGCCAGCAGTCCAGACAGGGGGCTCAACGAGCAGTACTTC
>NA|NA|TRBJ2-4|TRBV4-2
CASGGGGAKNIQYF
TGTGCCAGCGGCGGTGGGGGGGCCAAAAACATTCAGTACTTC
>NA|NA|TRBJ2-7|TRBV27
CASRWGISSYEQYF
TGTGCCAGCAGATGGGGCATCAGCTCCTACGAGCAGTACTTC
>TRBD1|once|TRBJ1-1|TRBV29-1
CSTGMNTEAFF
TGCTCGACAGGGATGAACACTGAAGCTTTCTTT
>TRBD2|NA|TRBJ2-1|TRBV5-4
CASSPGGNSYNEQFF
TGTGCCAGCAGCCCCGGGGGGAACTCCTACAATGAGCAGTTCTTC
>TRBD1|NA|TRBJ1-1|TRBV9
CASSRGQGEVEAFF
TGTGCCAGCAGCCGGGGTCAGGGGGAGGTTGAAGCTTTCTTT
>NA|NA|TRBJ2-4|TRBV9
CASSRGSGDIQYF
TGTGCCAGCAGTCGTGGGTCAGGAGACATTCAGTACTTC
>NA|NA|TRBJ1-1|TRBV7-9
CASSLTGRGNTEAFF
TGTGCCAGCAGCTTAACAGGGCGGGGGAACACTGAAGCTTTCTTT
>TRBD1|NA|TRBJ1-6|TRBV5-1
CASSLGPGQGGSPLHF
TGCGCCAGCAGCTTGGGCCCCGGACAGGGGGGTTCACCCCTCCACTTT
>NA|NA|TRBJ1-2|TRBV29-1
CSVGQGEGYTF
TGCAGCGTTGGCCAGGGTGAAGGCTACACCTTC
>TRBD1|NA|TRBJ1-1|TRBV18
CASSRVTGATDTEAFF
TGTGCCAGCTCACGCGTGACAGGGGCCACGGACACTGAAGCTTTCTTT
>NA|NA|TRBJ2-5|TRBV19
CASSAPRALGETQYF
TGTGCCAGTAGTGCCCCGCGGGCGCTCGGGGAGACCCAGTACTTC
>NA|NA|TRBJ1-6|TRBV19
CASSSGSYSPLHF
TGTGCCAGTAGTTCAGGGTCTTATTCACCCCTCCACTTT
>NA|NA|TRBJ2-3|TRBV19
CASSGWRQSTDTQYF
TGTGCCAGTAGTGGATGGAGACAGAGCACAGATACGCAGTATTTT
>NA|medium-sized|TRBJ1-6|TRBV2
CASSLPGVMDSPLHF
TGTGCCAGCAGTCTCCCCGGGGTGATGGATTCACCCCTCCACTTT
>TRBD2|NA|TRBJ2-3|TRBV7-3
CASSLTPSGGPGDTQYF
TGTGCCAGCAGCTTAACGCCCAGCGGGGGGCCTGGGGATACGCAGTATTTT
>NA|NA|TRBJ1-2|TRBV30
CAWRGGYGYTF
TGTGCCTGGAGGGGGGGCTATGGCTACACCTTC
>TRBD2|NA|TRBJ2-5|TRBV5-1
CASSLRASGGARETQYF
TGCGCCAGCAGCTTGCGCGCTAGCGGGGGGGCAAGGGAGACCCAGTACTTC
>NA|NA|TRBJ1-5|TRBV4-1
CASSQEVGPSNQPQHF
TGCGCCAGCAGCCAAGAAGTAGGGCCCTCCAATCAGCCCCAGCATTTT
>NA|NA|TRBJ1-4|TRBV3-1/TRBV3-2
CASSRGWANEKLFF
TGTGCCAGCAGCCGGGGGTGGGCTAATGAAAAACTGTTTTTT
>TRBD2|NA|TRBJ2-7|TRBV28
CASRGLAGGRFSYEQYF
TGTGCCAGCAGGGGACTAGCGGGGGGGCGTTTTTCCTACGAGCAGTACTTC
>NA|NA|TRBJ2-3|TRBV6-5
CASRNPGASTDTQYF
TGTGCCAGCAGGAATCCGGGGGCCAGCACAGATACGCAGTATTTT
>NA|NA|TRBJ2-5|TRBV19
CASSIDRWETQYF
TGTGCCAGTAGTATAGATCGTTGGGAGACCCAGTACTTC
>NA|once|TRBJ2-1|TRBV2
CASSDEQVSGGEQFF
TGTGCCAGCAGTGATGAGCAGGTTTCCGGTGGTGAGCAGTTCTTC